The 32 T cell receptor beta chains presented below share a single source sample, sequenced in a study of T cell clusters in autoimmune cytopenias. Multiplex touch-down PCR amplified TRB using TRB-A and TRB-B pools in one tube. TCRdb reprocessed the multiplex PCR reads, keeping one entry per CDR3 protein, no DNA. Listed are approximately 5,000 distinct CDR3 sequences; about 15% falls within the top ten. TRB was amplified from around 250 ng of peripheral blood genomic DNA per sample. These same data were also listed under a study on T cell repertoires in aging, cancer and after chemotherapy.

Input material: peripheral blood. These receptors were obtained from a human donor in good health.

This clonotype is medium-sized by frequency. The V and J genes are TRBV29-1 and TRBJ2-1; the TCRdb call, TRBD1, lacks DNA for checking. Per germline, CDR1 SQVTM and CDR2 ANQGSEA. CDR3 size: 15 residues. The CDR3: CSVERGTGFYNEQFF.

Considering frequency, this clonotype is medium-sized. V gene TRBV6-6 combines with J gene TRBJ2-1. From germline, CDR1 is MNHNY and CDR2 SVGAGI (reference sequence). The CDR3 loop spans 13 amino acids. The CDR3 reads CASSYPPRGEQFF.

By frequency, this clonotype is medium-sized (0.01 to 0.1%). J is TRBJ2-2 and V is TRBV6-2 or TRBV6-3; with no DNA, the TCRdb D assignment of TRBD2 cannot be verified. The CDR3 runs 15 residues. The germline CDR1 and CDR2 sequences are MNHEY and SVGEGT. The CDR3 protein is CASSWTSVDTGELFF.

The J gene is TRBJ1-2, the V gene TRBV12-3 or TRBV12-4; TCRdb designates TRBD1, a call that cannot be tested without DNA. The CDR3 consists of 13 residues. The CDR3 spells CASSARQGFGYTF.

CDR3 region: CAISVGTSNQPQHF. The chain has TRBV10-3 and TRBJ1-5; TCRdb picks TRBD1, but there is no DNA to check that call. The germline CDR1 and CDR2 sequences are ENHRY and SYGVKD. This CDR3 is built from 14 residues.

The rearrangement uses TRBV7-2 and TRBJ1-5; TCRdb calls TRBD1, which cannot be checked without DNA. This CDR3 comprises 16 residues. CDR1 is SGHTA and CDR2 is FQGNSA in the germline V gene. The CDR3 is CASSRQGAQSNQPQHF.

This chain links TRBV18 with TRBJ2-3. This CDR3 is 13 amino acids long. Germline loops: CDR1 KGHSH, CDR2 LQKENI. The chain's CDR3 is CASSLLDGDTQYF.

Its frequency marks this clonotype as medium-sized. CDR3 region: CATSRDRGTDTQYF. The chain has TRBV15 and TRBJ2-3. This CDR3 region has 14 residues. In germline, CDR1 is LNHNV, CDR2 YYDKDF (reference sequence).

This clonotype counts as medium-sized (0.01 to 0.1%) by frequency. The V call is TRBV6-5, the J call TRBJ2-2; the TCRdb D gene call, TRBD2, has no DNA to confirm it. CDR3 length equals 13 residues. Germline CDR1 reads MNHEY; CDR2 reads SVGAGI. The CDR3 sequence: CASSYEGNGELFF.

Measured by frequency, this clonotype is medium-sized. The chain is built from TRBV6-1 and TRBJ2-2; TCRdb picks TRBD1, but there is no DNA to check that call. Germline CDR1 and CDR2: MNHNS and SASEGT. The CDR3 runs to 13 residues. This CDR3 reads CAGRDKNTGELFF.

Measured by frequency, this clonotype is medium-sized. This sequence joins TRBV27 and TRBJ2-7; TCRdb's D call, TRBD2, is unchecked because there is no DNA. Germline V lookup: CDR1 MNHEY, CDR2 SMNVEV (reference sequence). The CDR3 is 15 residues long. CDR3 sequence reads: CASSFYDGRDYEQYF.

This rearrangement joins TRBV18 to TRBJ1-2; absent DNA, TCRdb's TRBD1 call cannot be checked. The germline V gene has CDR1 KGHSH and CDR2 LQKENI. The CDR3 covers 14 residues. This CDR3 reads CASSRGGQNYGYTF.

The V call is TRBV20-1, the J call TRBJ2-7; TCRdb picks TRBD1, but there is no DNA to check that call. Germline V gene data show CDR1 as DFQATT and CDR2 as SNEGSKA (reference sequence). The CDR3 runs 15 residues. The CDR3 loop reads CSAPHPYRATYEQYF.

The V gene is TRBV27, the J gene TRBJ2-7; TCRdb calls TRBD1, which cannot be checked without DNA. The CDR3 spans 16 residues. Germline loops: CDR1 MNHEY, CDR2 SMNVEV (reference sequence). CDR3: CASSQLQTGGGKEQYF.

The rearrangement joins TRBV19 to TRBJ2-3; TCRdb lists TRBD2, though no DNA is available to test this call. Germline loops: CDR1 LNHDA, CDR2 SQIVND (reference sequence). CDR3 length: 14 amino acids. CDR3 sequence reads: CASSITGGSDTQYF.

The chain has TRBV6-1 and TRBJ1-1; TCRdb picks TRBD1, but there is no DNA to check that call. Germline loops: CDR1 MNHNS, CDR2 SASEGT. This CDR3 comprises 11 residues. CDR3 amino acids: CASEGQARAFF.

This clonotype registers medium-sized (0.01 to 0.1%) by frequency. This chain uses TRBV19 with TRBJ1-2; TCRdb's D gene call, TRBD1, goes unchecked for lack of DNA. Germline assignment: CDR1 LNHDA and CDR2 SQIVND (reference sequence). CDR3 size: 14 residues. The CDR3 is CASSIGQFNYGYTF. Drawing the rest from reference TRBV19 and TRBJ1-2, the complete variable domain is DGGITQSPKYLFRKEGQNVTLSCEQNLNHDAMYWYRQDPGQGLRLIYYSQIVNDFQKGDIAEGYSVSREKKESFPLTVTSAQKNPTAFYLCASSIGQFNYGYTFGSGTRLTVV.

In terms of frequency, this clonotype is medium-sized. The chain employs TRBV29-1 and TRBJ2-7; TCRdb designates TRBD1, a call that cannot be tested without DNA. The CDR3 loop spans 16 amino acids. In germline, CDR1 is SQVTM, CDR2 ANQGSEA. CDR3 in amino acids: CSVEVGWDGGVYEQYF.

Frequency places this clonotype as medium-sized. The CDR3 reads CASSPPSIPETQYF. The chain couples TRBV18 to TRBJ2-5; the D gene TCRdb calls, TRBD2, cannot be checked with no DNA. This CDR3 region has 14 residues. Germline values: CDR1 KGHSH, CDR2 LQKENI. Drawing the rest from reference TRBV18 and TRBJ2-5, the complete variable domain is NAGVMQNPRHLVRRRGQEARLRCSPMKGHSHVYWYRQLPEEGLKFMVYLQKENIIDESGMPKERFSAEFPKEGPSILRIQQVVRGDSAAYFCASSPPSIPETQYFGPGTRLLVL.

The chain combines TRBV6-1 with TRBJ1-1. This CDR3 contains 11 residues. In germline, CDR1 is MNHNS, CDR2 SASEGT. CDR3: CASRLYTEAFF.

This chain connects TRBV12-3 or TRBV12-4 to TRBJ2-2. CDR3 length: 14 amino acids. The CDR3 spells CASTHSFDAGELFF.

By frequency, this clonotype registers medium-sized (0.01 to 0.1%). The CDR3 sequence is CATSNSGRGAEQFF. The chain is built from TRBV15 and TRBJ2-1; checking the TCRdb D call of TRBD2 is not possible without DNA. This CDR3 has 14 amino acids. The germline CDR1 and CDR2 sequences are LNHNV and YYDKDF (reference sequence).

V usage is TRBV19 and J usage is TRBJ2-7. This CDR3 comprises 15 residues. Germline V gives CDR1 LNHDA, CDR2 SQIVND (reference sequence). The CDR3 region is CASSIAASSSYEQYF.

CDR3 protein: CASSYLGGSNEKLFF. This rearrangement joins TRBV6-5 to TRBJ1-4. The CDR3 loop spans 15 amino acids. Germline V CDR1 and CDR2: MNHEY, SVGAGI.

The gene calls are TRBV6-1 and TRBJ2-2; TCRdb designates TRBD2, a call that cannot be tested without DNA. Germline-derived CDR1 and CDR2 are MNHNS and SASEGT. The CDR3 covers 14 residues. CDR3 region: CASSVEAGTGELFF.

The J gene is TRBJ2-1, the V gene TRBV10-2; TCRdb's D call, TRBD2, is unchecked because there is no DNA. CDR3 size: 16 residues. CDR1 WSHSY and CDR2 SAAADI come from the germline V gene. This CDR3 reads CASSDVVLVSYNEQFF.

According to its frequency, this clonotype is medium-sized. V gene TRBV29-1 combines with J gene TRBJ1-6; TCRdb's D call, TRBD1, is unchecked because there is no DNA. The CDR3 contains 13 residues. The germline gives CDR1 SQVTM, CDR2 ANQGSEA. CDR3 sequence reads: CSVAAGANSPLHF.

According to its frequency, this clonotype is medium-sized. The rearrangement uses TRBV10-3 and TRBJ2-4; the D call from TCRdb, TRBD1, cannot be confirmed without DNA. Germline CDR1 reads ENHRY; CDR2 reads SYGVKD. The CDR3 length is 16 residues. CDR3 in amino acids: CAISEGAGNRENIQYF.

The V call is TRBV7-9, the J call TRBJ2-5; the TCRdb D gene call, TRBD2, has no DNA to confirm it. CDR3 length equals 15 residues. CDR1 is SEHNR, CDR2 FQNEAQ, per germline (reference sequence). The CDR3 loop reads CASSSPTSRGETQYF.

The rearrangement uses TRBV5-6 and TRBJ2-4. This CDR3 contains 14 residues. Germline CDR1 reads SGHDT; CDR2 reads YYEEEE. CDR3 residues: CASSLAIAKNIQYF.

This clonotype is identified as medium-sized from frequency. V usage is TRBV6-1 and J usage is TRBJ1-2; TCRdb's D gene call, TRBD1, goes unchecked for lack of DNA. The CDR3 totals 13 residues. Germline CDR1 MNHNS, CDR2 SASEGT. CDR3 region: CASRPGTPYGYTF.

By frequency, this clonotype is medium-sized (0.01 to 0.1%). The V and J genes are TRBV6-1 and TRBJ1-1; TCRdb selects TRBD1, and the lack of DNA leaves this call unchecked. The germline V gene encodes CDR1 MNHNS and CDR2 SASEGT. The CDR3 length is 14 residues. The CDR3 spells CASIRTGGYTEAFF.